The rows below give T cell receptor beta chains drawn from one sample of a study of T-cell reconstitution after alpha-beta-depleted transplantation in children. From the PCR reads, TCRdb called clonotypes with MiXCR, one entry per CDR3 protein. The sample shows under 750,000 distinct CDR3 sequences, roughly 23% of them seen only once. Sequenced material: PBMCs, mostly from graft donor cells, taken 360 days after TCRalphabeta/CD19-depleted stem cell transplant. These TCRs come from a boy less than two years old who had a stem cell transplant for acute myeloid leukemia, so the T cells may come from the graft donor. Each CDR3 is given with its conserved first and last residue.

j_call | v_call | cdr3_aa
TRBJ1-1 | TRBV5-1 | CASSPPGEIQPEAFF
TRBJ1-1 | TRBV20-1 | CSARWSGTGRRAFF
TRBJ2-3 | TRBV12-2 | CASRLVKTGEVDTQYF
TRBJ2-1 | TRBV12-3/TRBV12-4 | CASTTAGSPHEQFF
TRBJ2-7 | TRBV6-5 | CASSYDDRGPPLYEQYF
TRBJ2-3 | TRBV4-2 | CASSQDQGVPTDTQYF
TRBJ1-2 | TRBV12-3/TRBV12-4 | CASSPIRYLSAGYTF
TRBJ1-5 | TRBV20-1 | CSALTGRQFLSNQPQHF
TRBJ1-1 | TRBV28 | CASSLSPRWAGTEAFF
TRBJ2-5 | TRBV18 | CASSPLGQQETQYF
TRBJ2-1 | TRBV7-2 | CASSLVQIYNEQFF
TRBJ2-7 | TRBV7-2 | CASSSLTAAHEQYF
TRBJ1-4 | TRBV9 | CASSASGLNEKLFF
TRBJ2-2 | TRBV5-1 | CASSLIDRGYFTGELFF
TRBJ1-1 | TRBV6-5 | CASSYSDRVDVPTEAFF
TRBJ1-5 | TRBV6-2/TRBV6-3 | CASSYRGPSSNQPQHF
TRBJ2-1 | TRBV20-1 | CSARPLAAVDYNEQFF
TRBJ2-1 | TRBV27 | CASSSGTPAYNEQFF
TRBJ2-3 | TRBV20-1 | CSASHPLEAGGTDTQYF
TRBJ1-2 | TRBV20-1 | CSARDMSGRANYGYTF
TRBJ2-6 | TRBV12-3/TRBV12-4 | CASSPHSGANVLTF
TRBJ1-1 | TRBV6-1 | CASSARDMNTEAFF
TRBJ2-2 | TRBV7-9 | CASSLPYVGMDGELFF
TRBJ1-6 | TRBV19 | CASHARSLDSPLHF
TRBJ2-5 | TRBV7-2 | CASSLGVKETQYF
TRBJ2-7 | TRBV7-9 | CASSLARSRGGFYEQYF
TRBJ2-3 | TRBV28 | CASSVAVGGTDTQYF
TRBJ2-5 | TRBV12-3/TRBV12-4 | CASRALGSVAQYF
TRBJ1-4 | TRBV12-3/TRBV12-4 | CASRGDPPEKLFF
TRBJ1-6 | TRBV20-1 | CSARESGGSYNSPLHF
TRBJ2-1 | TRBV20-1 | CSARDWRGRTFEQFF
TRBJ1-1 | TRBV5-4 | CASSLLQPNTEAFF
TRBJ2-7 | TRBV19 | CASSINGETYEQYF
TRBJ1-1 | TRBV20-1 | CSAADIYTEAFF
TRBJ1-2 | TRBV5-5 | CASSLGAGARYGYTF
TRBJ1-5 | TRBV7-9 | CASSLGSGDSQPQHF
TRBJ2-1 | TRBV12-3/TRBV12-4 | CASRPVTGVFSYNEQFF